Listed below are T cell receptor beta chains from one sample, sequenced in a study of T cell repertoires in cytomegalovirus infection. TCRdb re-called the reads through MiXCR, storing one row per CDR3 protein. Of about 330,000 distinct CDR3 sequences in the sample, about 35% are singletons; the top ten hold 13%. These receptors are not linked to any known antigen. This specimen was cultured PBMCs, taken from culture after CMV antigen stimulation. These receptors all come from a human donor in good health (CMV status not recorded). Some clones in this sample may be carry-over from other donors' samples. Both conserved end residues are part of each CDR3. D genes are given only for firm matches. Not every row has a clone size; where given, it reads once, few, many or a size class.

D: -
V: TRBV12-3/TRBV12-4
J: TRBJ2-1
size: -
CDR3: CASSLEYNNEQFF
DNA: TGTGCCAGCAGTTTAGAATACAACAATGAGCAGTTCTTC

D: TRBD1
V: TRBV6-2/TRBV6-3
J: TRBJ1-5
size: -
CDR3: CASSWKPGTGVNQPQHF
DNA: TGTGCCAGCAGTTGGAAACCCGGGACAGGGGTGAATCAGCCCCAGCATTTT

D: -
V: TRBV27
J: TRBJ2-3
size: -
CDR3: CASTNSGSDTQYF
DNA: TGTGCCAGCACGAACAGTGGGTCGGATACGCAGTATTTT

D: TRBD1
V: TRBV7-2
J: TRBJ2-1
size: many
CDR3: CASSFYPGTGLRYNEQFF
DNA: TGTGCCAGCAGCTTCTACCCCGGGACAGGGCTACGATACAATGAGCAGTTCTTC

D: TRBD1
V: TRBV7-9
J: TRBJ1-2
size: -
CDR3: CASRGGTGKKSGYTF
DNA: TGTGCCAGCAGAGGGGGGACAGGGAAGAAGAGTGGCTACACCTTC

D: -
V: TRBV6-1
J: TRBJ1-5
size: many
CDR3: CATGYQPQHF
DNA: TGTGCCACCGGGTATCAGCCCCAGCATTTT

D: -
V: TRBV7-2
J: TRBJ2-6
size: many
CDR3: CASSLRGPGANVLTF
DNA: TGTGCCAGCAGCTTAAGAGGGCCTGGGGCCAACGTCCTGACTTTC

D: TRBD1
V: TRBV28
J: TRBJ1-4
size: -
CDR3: CASSGGQGANEKLFF
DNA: TGTGCCAGCAGTGGCGGACAGGGGGCTAATGAAAAACTGTTTTTT

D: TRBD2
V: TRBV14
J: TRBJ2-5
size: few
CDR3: CASSRKTFLAGGQETQYF
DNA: TGTGCCAGCAGCCGTAAGACGTTCCTAGCGGGAGGCCAAGAGACCCAGTACTTC

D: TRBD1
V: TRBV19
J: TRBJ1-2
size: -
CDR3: CASSIDARGQGIYGYTF
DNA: TGTGCCAGTAGTATAGATGCCCGAGGACAGGGTATCTATGGCTACACCTTC

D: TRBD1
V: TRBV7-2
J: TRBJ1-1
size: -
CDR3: CASRKTGAEAFF
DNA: TGTGCCAGCAGGAAAACAGGGGCTGAAGCTTTCTTT

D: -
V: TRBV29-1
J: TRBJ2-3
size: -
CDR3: CSVEVADTDTQYF
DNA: TGCAGCGTTGAAGTAGCGGACACAGATACGCAGTATTTT

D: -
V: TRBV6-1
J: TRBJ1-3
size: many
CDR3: CASSYSRGGGHSGNTIYF
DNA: TGTGCCAGCAGTTATTCTCGGGGGGGGGGCCACTCTGGAAACACCATATATTTT

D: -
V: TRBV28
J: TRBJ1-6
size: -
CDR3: CASSFGGAATTYNSPLHF
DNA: TGTGCCAGCAGTTTTGGTGGGGCAGCTACTACCTATAATTCACCCCTCCACTTT

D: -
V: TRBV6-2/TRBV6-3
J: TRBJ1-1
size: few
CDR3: CASSYPRTVSTEAFF
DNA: TGTGCCAGCAGTTACCCCAGGACTGTCAGCACTGAAGCTTTCTTT

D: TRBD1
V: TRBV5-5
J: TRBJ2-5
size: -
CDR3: CASSQPGQGVQETQYF
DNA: TGTGCCAGCAGCCAGCCGGGACAGGGGGTCCAAGAGACCCAGTACTTC

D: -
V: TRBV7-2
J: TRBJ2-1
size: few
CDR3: CASSSRTLAGGSYNEQFF
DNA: TGTGCCAGTAGCTCAAGGACCCTCGCCGGTGGCTCCTACAATGAGCAGTTCTTC

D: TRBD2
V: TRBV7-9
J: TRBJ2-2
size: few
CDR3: CASAGASGGSNTGELFF
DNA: TGTGCCAGCGCCGGCGCTAGCGGGGGGTCGAACACCGGGGAGCTGTTTTTT

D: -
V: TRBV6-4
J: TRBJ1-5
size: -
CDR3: CASSDVWGGQPQHF
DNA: TGTGCCAGCAGTGATGTGTGGGGCGGTCAGCCCCAGCATTTT

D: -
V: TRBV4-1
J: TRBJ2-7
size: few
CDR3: CASSLFPYPVSYEQYF
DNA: TGCGCCAGCAGCCTCTTTCCGTACCCAGTCAGTTACGAGCAGTACTTC

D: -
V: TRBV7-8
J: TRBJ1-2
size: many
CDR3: CASSPRGQGPRYGYTF
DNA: TGTGCCAGCAGCCCTAGAGGGCAGGGGCCACGCTATGGCTACACCTTC

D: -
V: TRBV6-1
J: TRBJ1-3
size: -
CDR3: CASSNLRRSVSGNTIYF
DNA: TGTGCCAGCAGTAATCTAAGACGGAGCGTCTCTGGAAACACCATATATTTT

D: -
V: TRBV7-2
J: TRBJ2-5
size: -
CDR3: CASSLGRRVQETQYF
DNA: TGTGCCAGCAGCTTAGGTCGACGGGTCCAAGAGACCCAGTACTTC

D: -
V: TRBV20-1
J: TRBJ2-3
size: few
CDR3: CSARDRDYSTDTQYF
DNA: TGCAGTGCTAGAGATCGAGACTATAGCACAGATACGCAGTATTTT

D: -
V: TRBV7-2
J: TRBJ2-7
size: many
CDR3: CASSSVMLGEQYF
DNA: TGTGCCAGCAGCTCAGTCATGCTAGGGGAGCAGTACTTC

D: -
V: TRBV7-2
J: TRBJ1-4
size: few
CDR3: CASSYTGYNEKLFF
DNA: TGTGCCAGCAGCTACACAGGGTATAATGAAAAACTGTTTTTT

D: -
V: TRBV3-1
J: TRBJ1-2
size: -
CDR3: CASSRVDGYTF
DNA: TGTGCCAGCAGCCGAGTAGATGGCTACACCTTC

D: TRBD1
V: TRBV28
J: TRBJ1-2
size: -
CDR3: CASSPHRQGNYGYTF
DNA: TGTGCCAGCAGCCCACACCGACAGGGAAACTATGGCTACACCTTC

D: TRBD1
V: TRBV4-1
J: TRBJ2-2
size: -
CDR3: CASSPGTGFTGELFF
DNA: TGCGCCAGCAGCCCCGGGACAGGGTTCACCGGGGAGCTGTTTTTT

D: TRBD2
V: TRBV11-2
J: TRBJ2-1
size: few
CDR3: CASSFGTSGSRRNEQFF
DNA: TGTGCCAGCAGCTTCGGGACTAGCGGTTCTAGGCGGAATGAGCAGTTCTTC

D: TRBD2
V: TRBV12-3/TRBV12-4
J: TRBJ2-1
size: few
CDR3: CASTVGGRHNEQFF
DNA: TGTGCCAGCACAGTTGGCGGGAGACACAATGAGCAGTTCTTC

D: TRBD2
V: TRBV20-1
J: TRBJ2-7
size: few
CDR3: CSATANERTSGSLAYEQYF
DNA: TGCAGTGCCACCGCGAACGAAAGGACTAGCGGGAGTTTAGCCTACGAGCAGTACTTC

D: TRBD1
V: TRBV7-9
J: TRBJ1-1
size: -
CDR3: CASSNDRGAPWDTEAFF
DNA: TGTGCCAGCAGCAACGACAGGGGCGCCCCGTGGGACACTGAAGCTTTCTTT

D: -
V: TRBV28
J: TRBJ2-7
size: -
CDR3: CASSFRPESSYEQYF
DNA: TGTGCCAGCAGTTTTCGCCCAGAGAGCTCCTACGAGCAGTACTTC

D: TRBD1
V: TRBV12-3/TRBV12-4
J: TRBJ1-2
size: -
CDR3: CASSTRDRGWTGYTF
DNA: TGTGCCAGCAGTACGAGGGACAGGGGCTGGACTGGCTACACCTTC

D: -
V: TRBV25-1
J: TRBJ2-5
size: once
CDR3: CASSELGALKTQYF
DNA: TGTGCCAGCAGTGAATTGGGAGCGCTAAAGACCCAGTACTTC

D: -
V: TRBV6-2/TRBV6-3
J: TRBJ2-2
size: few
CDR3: CASTRDMGLTGELFF
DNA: TGTGCCAGCACCCGCGATATGGGTTTAACCGGGGAGCTGTTTTTT

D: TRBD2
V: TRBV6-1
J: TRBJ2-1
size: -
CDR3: CASRDTSGVEFF
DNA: TGTGCCAGCAGGGATACTAGCGGGGTCGAGTTCTTC

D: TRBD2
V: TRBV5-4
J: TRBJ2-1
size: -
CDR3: CASSLGGASGRHEQFF
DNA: TGTGCCAGCAGCTTGGGGGGGGCTAGCGGGAGGCATGAGCAGTTCTTC

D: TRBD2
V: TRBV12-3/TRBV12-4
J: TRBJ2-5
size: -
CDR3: CASSPLGTSGRGRQETQYF
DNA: TGTGCCAGCAGCCCTCTGGGCACTAGCGGGAGAGGACGGCAAGAGACCCAGTACTTC

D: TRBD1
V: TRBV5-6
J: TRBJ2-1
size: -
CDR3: CASSSDRRTYNEQFF
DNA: TGTGCCAGCAGCTCGGACAGGCGGACCTACAATGAGCAGTTCTTC

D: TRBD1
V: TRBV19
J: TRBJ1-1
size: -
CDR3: CASNDRANTEAFF
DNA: TGTGCCAGTAATGACAGGGCGAACACTGAAGCTTTCTTT

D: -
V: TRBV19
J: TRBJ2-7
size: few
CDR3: CASGETEYEQYF
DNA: TGTGCCAGCGGAGAGACAGAGTACGAGCAGTACTTC

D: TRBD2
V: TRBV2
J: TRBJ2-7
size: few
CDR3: CASGLAGVYEQYF
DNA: TGTGCCAGCGGGTTAGCGGGAGTATACGAGCAGTACTTC

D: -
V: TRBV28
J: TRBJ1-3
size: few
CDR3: CASSLLLRSGNTIYF
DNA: TGTGCCAGCAGTTTATTACTGCGCTCTGGAAACACCATATATTTT

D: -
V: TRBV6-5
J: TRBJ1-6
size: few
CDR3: CASSYSSAWNSPLHF
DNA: TGTGCCAGCAGTTACTCTTCTGCCTGGAATTCACCCCTCCACTTT

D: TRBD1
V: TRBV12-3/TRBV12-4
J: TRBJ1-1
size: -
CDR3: CASSFTTGAKAEAFF
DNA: TGTGCCAGCAGCTTCACCACAGGGGCTAAGGCTGAAGCTTTCTTT

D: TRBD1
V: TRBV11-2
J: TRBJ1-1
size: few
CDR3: CASSKGQRGTEAFF
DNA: TGTGCCAGCAGCAAGGGACAGCGGGGGACTGAAGCTTTCTTT

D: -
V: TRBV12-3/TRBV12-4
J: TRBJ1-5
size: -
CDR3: CASTRDPQPQHF
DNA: TGTGCCAGCACCAGGGACCCCCAGCCCCAGCATTTT

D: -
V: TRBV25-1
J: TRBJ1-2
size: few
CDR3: CASSADGYTF
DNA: TGTGCCAGCAGTGCGGATGGCTACACCTTC

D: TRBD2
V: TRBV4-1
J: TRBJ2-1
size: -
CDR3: CASSQDKREVVNEQFF
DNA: TGCGCCAGCAGCCAAGATAAGCGGGAGGTTGTGAATGAGCAGTTCTTC

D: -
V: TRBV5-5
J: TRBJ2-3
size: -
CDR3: CASSRGRWGTDTQYF
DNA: TGTGCCAGCAGCCGAGGCCGCTGGGGCACAGATACGCAGTATTTT

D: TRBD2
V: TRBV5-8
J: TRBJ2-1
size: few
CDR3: CASSRGLVSRFSYNEQFF
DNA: TGTGCCAGCAGCCGGGGACTAGTAAGCAGATTCTCCTACAATGAGCAGTTCTTC

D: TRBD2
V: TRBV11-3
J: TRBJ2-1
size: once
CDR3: CASSLGVAGVRFF
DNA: TGTGCCAGCAGCTTAGGGGTAGCGGGAGTTCGGTTCTTC

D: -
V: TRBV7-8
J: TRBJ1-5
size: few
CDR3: CASSLAPGGDQPQHF
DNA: TGTGCCAGCAGCTTAGCCCCTGGGGGGGATCAGCCCCAGCATTTT